This T cell receptor (beta chain) was observed in a study of blood T cell repertoires in COVID-19. Overall study: Collection of acute and convalescent COVID-19 samples took place in the United States, Italy and Spain. Sources were T cells, B-cell-depleted T cells, or PBMCs; the material itself was cDNA or gDNA.

This clone was picked up one time. Original handling: Amplification of reference gene primers was used by the study to estimate nucleated cell counts. Here immunoSEQ multiplex PCR was the method, and the copy in TCRdb shows in-frame clones only, minus some. V and J calls and clone size are those listed in that table; D and trimming were worked out from the DNA. The data contain some 160,000 clones, just under 80% of them singletons. The source of this sequence is a man between 70 and 80 years old with active or convalescent COVID-19. The sequenced sample was peripheral blood.

DNA of the CDR3: TGTGCCAGCAAAGCCCCTCTAGCGGGGGGGTTTGACACAGATACGCAGTATTTT. It codes for CASKAPLAGGFDTDTQYF. The chain uses TRBV2 and TRBJ2-3; 12 nucleotides align to TRBD2. From germline, CDR1 is SNHLY and CDR2 FYNNEI. V shed 7 bases and J 2 bases; nucleotides not matched to a gene: 13. The CDR3 runs 18 residues.